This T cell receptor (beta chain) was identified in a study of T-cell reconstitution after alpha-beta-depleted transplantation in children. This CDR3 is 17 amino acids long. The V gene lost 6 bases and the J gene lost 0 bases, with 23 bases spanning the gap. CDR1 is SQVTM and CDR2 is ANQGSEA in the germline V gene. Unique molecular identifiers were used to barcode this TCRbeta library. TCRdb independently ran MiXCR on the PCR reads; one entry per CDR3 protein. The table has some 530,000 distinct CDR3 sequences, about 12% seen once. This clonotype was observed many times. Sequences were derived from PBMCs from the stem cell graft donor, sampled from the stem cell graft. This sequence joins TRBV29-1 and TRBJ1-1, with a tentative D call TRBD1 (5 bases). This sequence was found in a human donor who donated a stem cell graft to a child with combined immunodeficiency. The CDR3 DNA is TGCAGCGTGGGGGTTGGGGGTTTGGAATCGGTGAACACTGAAGCTTTCTTT. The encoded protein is CSVGVGGLESVNTEAFF.